These 28 T cell receptor beta chains came from one sample sequenced in a study of spatial heterogeneity in lung cancer. Whole-study findings and limits: Expanded alpha and beta TCR counts within tumors tracked tumor mutation counts.

Time point specified: sample taken at primary tumor resection. These TCRs are of unknown antigen specificity. TCRdb independently ran MiXCR on the 5' RACE reads; one entry per CDR3 protein. The repertoire holds roughly 10,000 distinct CDR3 sequences, with over 9.5% as singletons. The specimen was lung tumor tissue, collected at surgery. The receptors shown here come from a female donor with early-stage non-small cell lung cancer.

This clonotype was seen repeatedly, ten times or more. The chain employs TRBV20-1 and TRBJ1-3; D unresolved. V lost 4 bases and J lost 0, with 10 bases in between. CDR1 is DFQATT and CDR2 is SNEGSKA in the germline V gene (reference sequence). CDR3 length: 14 amino acids. In DNA form, the CDR3 reads TGCAGTGCTACCCACAGCAACTCTGGAAACACCATATATTTT. Residues: CSATHSNSGNTIYF.

This clonotype was seen a few times. V and J are TRBV28 and TRBJ2-1; possible D gene TRBD1, 5 bases. Trimming left V 6 bases short and J 6 bases short, with 18 bases between. In germline, CDR1 is MDHEN, CDR2 SYDVKM. This CDR3 is built from 15 residues. In DNA form, the CDR3 reads TGTGCCAGCAGGGTTACAGGATCCCCCACCAATGAGCAGTTCTTC. Amino acids: CASRVTGSPTNEQFF.

This clonotype was observed at least ten times. The rearrangement joins TRBV11-2 to TRBJ2-2, with TRBD2 identical over 12 bases. Germline V CDR1 and CDR2: SGHAT, FQNNGV. This CDR3 contains 18 residues. The ends lost 1 base at V and 5 bases at J; junction bases unmatched: 8. Written as DNA, the CDR3 is TGTGCCAGCAGCTTAGCCCTTGGAGGGACTAGCGGGACCGGGGAGCTGTTTTTT. This encodes CASSLALGGTSGTGELFF.

The V call is TRBV7-9, the J call TRBJ2-4, with D possibly TRBD1 on 6 matching bases. Germline V gene sequence: CDR1 SEHNR, CDR2 FQNEAQ (reference sequence). The CDR3 sequence is 14 residues long. Trimming took 5 bases from V and 3 from J, leaving 11 bases between them. The chain's CDR3 is CASSTDSLKNIQYF. In DNA form, the CDR3 reads TGTGCCAGCAGCACGGACAGCCTCAAAAACATTCAGTACTTC.

This clonotype is medium-sized by share. The J gene is TRBJ1-5, the V gene TRBV3-1; D possibly corresponds to TRBD1 (5 bases). The CDR3 is made up of 14 amino acids. Germline lookup yields CDR1 LGHDT and CDR2 YNNKEL (reference sequence). V gave up 0 bases and J gave up 5 bases, with 8 bases separating them. CDR3 in amino acids: CASSQDGRDQPQHF. The DNA for the CDR3 is TGTGCCAGCAGCCAAGATGGCAGGGATCAGCCCCAGCATTTT.

Sample share makes this clonotype medium-sized (0.01 to 0.1%). The chain is built from TRBV11-2 and TRBJ2-2; the match to TRBD2 covers 9 bases. V dropped 1 base and J dropped 2; count of bases not matched to a gene: 2. Germline CDR1 SGHAT, CDR2 FQNNGV. CDR3 length: 16 amino acids. CDR3 amino acids: CASSLGLAVNTGELFF. The CDR3 coding sequence is TGTGCCAGCAGCTTAGGACTAGCGGTTAACACCGGGGAGCTGTTTTTT.

The chain links TRBV24-1 to TRBJ1-2; TRBD1 is a possible D gene (5 bases). The CDR3 contains 14 residues. The germline CDR1 and CDR2 sequences are KGHDR and SFDVKD. With 3 bases removed from V and 0 bases from J, the gap between germline ends came to 7 bases. The CDR3 loop reads CATSDATANYGYTF. The CDR3 DNA reads TGTGCCACCAGTGATGCGACAGCTAACTATGGCTACACCTTC.

The CDR3 spells CATQGPGTGELFF. For the CDR3, the DNA is TGTGCCACACAGGGGCCGGGCACCGGGGAGCTGTTTTTT. The rearrangement joins TRBV24-1 to TRBJ2-2; 7 bases fit TRBD1. The germline CDR1 and CDR2 sequences are KGHDR and SFDVKD. The CDR3 contains 13 residues. The trim removed 10 bases at V and 4 bases at J, leaving 5 bases unmatched.

CDR3 nucleotides: TGCAGTGCTCAGACCATTCCCTCAGGGGAGTTCTTC. Translation: CSAQTIPSGEFF. The V call is TRBV20-1, the J call TRBJ2-1, with D possibly matching TRBD1 (6 bases). Between the trimmed V and J ends, which lost 5 bases and 14 bases, there was a span of 19 bases. This CDR3 is 12 amino acids long. Looked up from germline, CDR1 is DFQATT and CDR2 is SNEGSKA (reference sequence).

The chain has TRBV18 and TRBJ1-4, with 7 bases identical to TRBD1. V was pared by 2 bases and J by 8 bases, with 2 bases of the junction left unmatched. Germline loops: CDR1 KGHSH, CDR2 LQKENI. The CDR3 is made up of 13 amino acids. Here the CDR3 reads CASSPTGEEKLFF. The CDR3 DNA follows: TGTGCCAGCTCACCAACAGGGGAGGAAAAACTGTTTTTT.

This clonotype was counted many times. This rearrangement joins TRBV12-3 or TRBV12-4 to TRBJ2-7; the D gene could be TRBD1 or TRBD2 (5 bases each). Trimming cost V 3 bases and J 1 base, with 16 bases left between them. The CDR3 length is 16 residues. This CDR3 is CASSFRQRGRSYEQYF. The CDR3 bases are TGTGCCAGCAGTTTCCGGCAACGGGGACGTTCCTACGAGCAGTACTTC.

At least ten counts were recorded for this clonotype. This rearrangement joins TRBV2 to TRBJ1-5; D gene uncertain. CDR3 size: 14 residues. V gave up 3 bases and J gave up 3 bases, with 9 bases separating them. Germline values: CDR1 SNHLY, CDR2 FYNNEI. CDR3 sequence: CASSEDQPNQPQHF. CDR3 nucleotide sequence: TGTGCCAGCAGTGAGGATCAGCCCAATCAGCCCCAGCATTTT.

This clonotype was seen many times. The chain links TRBV18 to TRBJ1-1; D is ambiguous. This CDR3 has 12 amino acids. Between the trimmed V and J ends, which lost 3 bases and 10 bases, there was a span of 12 bases. CDR1 and CDR2 from the germline V gene are KGHSH and LQKENI. CDR3: CASSPGSEGAFF. For the CDR3, the DNA is TGTGCCAGCTCACCCGGTTCAGAGGGAGCTTTCTTT. Drawing the rest from reference TRBV18 and TRBJ1-1, the complete variable domain is NAGVMQNPRHLVRRRGQEARLRCSPMKGHSHVYWYRQLPEEGLKFMVYLQKENIIDESGMPKERFSAEFPKEGPSILRIQQVVRGDSAAYFCASSPGSEGAFFGQGTRLTVV.

By sample share, this clonotype is medium-sized. This chain connects TRBV12-3 or TRBV12-4 to TRBJ1-5; D gene unclear. Trimming pared 3 bases from V and 3 bases from J, leaving 6 bases between. The CDR3 consists of 13 residues. The CDR3 DNA reads as TGTGCCAGCAGTTTTAGAATCAATCAGCCCCAGCATTTT. It is translated as CASSFRINQPQHF.

There are many counts of this clonotype. V is TRBV9 and J is TRBJ2-6; TRBD1 agrees at 11 bases. Germline values: CDR1 SGDLS, CDR2 YYNGEE. This CDR3 spans 19 amino acids. V was clipped by 3 bases and J by 4 bases; unmatched bases: 12. In nucleotides, the CDR3 is TGTGCCAGCAGCGCCGCGCTCGGACAGGGGGCGAGGGGGGCCAACGTCCTGACTTTC. Amino acids: CASSAALGQGARGANVLTF.

There are many counts of this clonotype. The chain carries TRBV7-2 and TRBJ2-2; 10 nucleotides align to TRBD2. V was clipped by 10 bases and J by 4 bases; unmatched bases: 9. Per the germline V gene, CDR1 is SGHTA and CDR2 is FQGNSA. The CDR3 extends over 15 amino acids. In DNA form, the CDR3 reads TGTGCCACTAAATGGGAGCGGGGGGGCACCGGGGAGCTGTTTTTT. Its protein product is CATKWERGGTGELFF.

This clonotype ranks as medium-sized. CDR3 sequence: CSASRLADSYEQYF. CDR3 nucleotides: TGCAGTGCTAGTAGACTAGCGGACTCCTACGAGCAGTACTTC. The V and J genes are TRBV20-1 and TRBJ2-7; 9 bases fit TRBD2. This CDR3 is built from 14 residues. V trimming: 3 bases; J trimming: 0 bases; junction bases outside the gene matches: 3. Germline CDR1 is DFQATT and CDR2 is SNEGSKA (reference sequence).

Relative to its sample, this clonotype is medium-sized. The DNA for the CDR3 is TGTGCCAGCAGCCCAAGATCTTACGGTCCCGGCTACGAGCAGTACTTC. It translates to CASSPRSYGPGYEQYF. J is TRBJ2-7 and V is TRBV7-9; D gene uncertain. V gave up 5 bases and J gave up 3 bases, with 20 bases separating them. The germline V gene has CDR1 SEHNR and CDR2 FQNEAQ (reference sequence). CDR3 length: 16 residues.

The gene calls are TRBV6-1 and TRBJ2-7, with D tentatively TRBD1 or TRBD2 (5 bases each). The CDR3 is 16 residues long. The V end was cut by 5 bases, the J end by 4 bases, with 21 bases between. Germline V gives CDR1 MNHNS, CDR2 SASEGT. The CDR3 region has the DNA TGTGCCAGCAGTCGTACTTCCGGGACCACCCTATACGAGCAGTACTTC. Translated: CASSRTSGTTLYEQYF.

This clonotype was seen at least ten times. This rearrangement joins TRBV20-1 to TRBJ1-1, with 8 bases identical to TRBD1. The germline gives CDR1 DFQATT, CDR2 SNEGSKA (reference sequence). CDR3 length: 17 residues. The V segment lost 0 bases and the J segment 1 base; nucleotides outside the gene matches: 10. The CDR3 spells CSAREARQGIRNTEAFF. CDR3 coding DNA: TGCAGTGCTAGAGAAGCGCGACAGGGGATAAGGAACACTGAAGCTTTCTTT.

This clonotype is medium-sized by share. The chain recombines TRBV6-5 with TRBJ2-7, with D uncertain. The V gene lost 5 bases and the J gene lost 0 bases, with 11 bases spanning the gap. In germline, CDR1 is MNHEY, CDR2 SVGAGI. The CDR3 is made up of 14 amino acids. CDR3 DNA: TGTGCCAGCAGTCCTCAGGATTTCTCCTACGAGCAGTACTTC. Its protein product is CASSPQDFSYEQYF.

This clonotype was counted at least ten times. One end of the junction fails to match germline, which may point to a read error. In DNA form, the CDR3 reads TGTGCCAGCAGTCCCACCCCTTCTCACCCAGGGTTCTTC. It specifies CASSPTPSHPGFF. The chain links TRBV12-3 or TRBV12-4 to TRBJ2-7; maybe TRBD1 (5 bases). CDR3 length equals 13 residues.

This clonotype was picked up many times. The rearrangement uses TRBV7-2 and TRBJ2-5; 7 bases align to TRBD1. From germline, CDR1 is SGHTA and CDR2 FQGNSA. The ends lost 6 bases at V and 1 base at J; junction bases unmatched: 2. This CDR3 comprises 13 residues. The CDR3 protein is CASSRDSQETQYF. As DNA, the CDR3 is TGTGCCAGCAGTAGGGACAGCCAAGAGACCCAGTACTTC.

This clonotype was detected ten times or more. The chain is built from TRBV28 and TRBJ1-3, with 8 bases that match TRBD1. The germline gives CDR1 MDHEN, CDR2 SYDVKM. After removal of 10 bases from V and 0 bases from J, the junction contained 5 bases not matched to a gene. CDR3 length equals 14 residues. This chain's CDR3 is CATKGQVSGNTIYF. In DNA form, the CDR3 reads TGTGCCACCAAGGGACAGGTCTCTGGAAACACCATATATTTT.

The rearrangement links TRBV9 to TRBJ2-3; 12 bases are shared with TRBD2. The CDR3 totals 16 residues. Trimming at V came to 4 bases and at J to 3 bases, leaving 6 bases not matched to a gene. The germline V gene has CDR1 SGDLS and CDR2 YYNGEE. As DNA, the CDR3 is TGTGCCAGCAGCCTAAGCGGGACTAGCGGGACAGATACGCAGTATTTT. It is translated as CASSLSGTSGTDTQYF. The entire variable domain, with the rest obtained from reference TRBV9 and TRBJ2-3, is as follows: DSGVTQTPKHLITATGQRVTLRCSPRSGDLSVYWYQQSLDQGLQFLIQYYNGEERAKGNILERFSAQQFPDLHSELNLSSLELGDSALYFCASSLSGTSGTDTQYFGPGTRLTVL.

J is TRBJ1-2 and V is TRBV2, with 12 positions matching TRBD1. Germline loops: CDR1 SNHLY, CDR2 FYNNEI. The junction had 5 bases not matched to a gene; V was cut back by 6 bases and J by 0 bases. CDR3 length equals 16 residues. CDR3 nucleotide sequence: TGTGCCAGCAGATCCGGGACAGGGGGCGCTAACTATGGCTACACCTTC. This codes for CASRSGTGGANYGYTF.

In the case of this clonotype: Compared with germline, one end of the junction differs, possibly owing to a read error. The rearrangement joins TRBV13 to TRBJ2-7; D may be TRBD2 (5 bases). The CDR3 extends over 17 amino acids. The germline CDR1 and CDR2 sequences are PRHDT and FYEKMQ (reference sequence). The CDR3 nucleotides read TGTGTCAGCAGCTTAAGGTCGGGGAGTGTTAATTCCTACGAGCAGTACTTC. Translated, it gives CVSSLRSGSVNSYEQYF.

In its sample, this clonotype was seen many times. The rearrangement links TRBV3-1 to TRBJ2-2, with TRBD2 matching over 10 bases. The CDR3 contains 16 residues. The V segment lost 4 bases and the J segment 6 bases; nucleotides outside the gene matches: 8. The germline CDR1 and CDR2 sequences are LGHDT and YNNKEL (reference sequence). In nucleotides, the CDR3 is TGTGCCAGCAGCCTAAACCTAGCGGGGGTGGCCGGGGAGCTGTTTTTT. Protein product: CASSLNLAGVAGELFF.